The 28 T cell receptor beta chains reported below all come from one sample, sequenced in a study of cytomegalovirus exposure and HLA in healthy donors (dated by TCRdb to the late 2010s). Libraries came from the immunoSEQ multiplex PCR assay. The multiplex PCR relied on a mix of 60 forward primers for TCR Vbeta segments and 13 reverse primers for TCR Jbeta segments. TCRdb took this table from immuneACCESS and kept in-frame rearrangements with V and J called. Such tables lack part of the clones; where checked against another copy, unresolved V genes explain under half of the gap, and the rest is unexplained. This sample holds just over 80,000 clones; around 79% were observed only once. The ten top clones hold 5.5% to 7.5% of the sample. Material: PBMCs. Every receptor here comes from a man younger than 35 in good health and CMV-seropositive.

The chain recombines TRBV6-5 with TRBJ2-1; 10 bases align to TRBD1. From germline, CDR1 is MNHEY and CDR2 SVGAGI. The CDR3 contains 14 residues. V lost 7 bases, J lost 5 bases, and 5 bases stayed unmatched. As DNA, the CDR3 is TGTGCCAGCACCGTGGACAGGGGGAACAATGAGCAGTTCTTC. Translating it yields CASTVDRGNNEQFF.

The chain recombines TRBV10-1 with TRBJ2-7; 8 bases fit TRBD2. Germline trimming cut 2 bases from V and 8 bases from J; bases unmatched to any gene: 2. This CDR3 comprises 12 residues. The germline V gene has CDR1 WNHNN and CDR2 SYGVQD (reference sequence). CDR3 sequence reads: CASSEGTRQQYF. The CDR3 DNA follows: TGCGCCAGCAGTGAGGGGACTAGACAGCAGTACTTC.

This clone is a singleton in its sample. CDR3 nucleotides: TGTGCCAGCAGCCCTTCACAGGGGTTTTACACTGAAGCTTTCTTT. Translating gives CASSPSQGFYTEAFF. The chain uses TRBV11-2 and TRBJ1-1; 7 nucleotides match TRBD1. The V and J ends lost 5 bases and 3 bases, in that order; junction bases with no gene match: 9. The CDR3 covers 15 residues. Germline V gives CDR1 SGHAT, CDR2 FQNNGV.

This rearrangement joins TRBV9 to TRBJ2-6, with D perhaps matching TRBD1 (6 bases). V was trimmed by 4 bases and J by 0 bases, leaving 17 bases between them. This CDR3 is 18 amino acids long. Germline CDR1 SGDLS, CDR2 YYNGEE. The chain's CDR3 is CASSFHRELVSGANVLTF. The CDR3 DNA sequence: TGTGCCAGCAGCTTCCACAGGGAGTTGGTCTCTGGGGCCAACGTCCTGACTTTC.

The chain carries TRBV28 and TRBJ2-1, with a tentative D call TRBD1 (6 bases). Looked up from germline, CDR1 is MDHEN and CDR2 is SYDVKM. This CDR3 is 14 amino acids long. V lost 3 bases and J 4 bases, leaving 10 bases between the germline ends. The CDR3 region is CASSFQGPYNEQFF. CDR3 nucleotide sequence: TGTGCCAGCAGTTTCCAGGGGCCTTACAATGAGCAGTTCTTC.

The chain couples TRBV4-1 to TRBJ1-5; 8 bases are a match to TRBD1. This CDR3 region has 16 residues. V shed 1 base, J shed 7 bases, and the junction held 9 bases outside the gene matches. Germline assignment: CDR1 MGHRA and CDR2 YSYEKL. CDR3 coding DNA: TGCGCCAGCAGCCAAGCGGGCCAGGGGGCTGGGCAGCCCCAGCATTTT. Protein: CASSQAGQGAGQPQHF.

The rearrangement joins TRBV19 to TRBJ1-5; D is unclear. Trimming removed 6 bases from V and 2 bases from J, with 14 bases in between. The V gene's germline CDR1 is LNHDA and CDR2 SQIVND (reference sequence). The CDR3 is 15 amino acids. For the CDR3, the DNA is TGTGCCAGTAGGACGATGGACGGGGGCAATCAGCCCCAGCATTTT. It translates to CASRTMDGGNQPQHF. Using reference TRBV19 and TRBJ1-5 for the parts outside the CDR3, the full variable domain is DGGITQSPKYLFRKEGQNVTLSCEQNLNHDAMYWYRQDPGQGLRLIYYSQIVNDFQKGDIAEGYSVSREKKESFPLTVTSAQKNPTAFYLCASRTMDGGNQPQHFGDGTRLSIL.

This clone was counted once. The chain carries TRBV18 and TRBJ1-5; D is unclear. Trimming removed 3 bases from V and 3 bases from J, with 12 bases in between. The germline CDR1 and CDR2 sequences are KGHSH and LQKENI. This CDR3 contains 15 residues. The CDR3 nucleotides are TGTGCCAGCTCACCGGCCCGGAGGGACAATCAGCCCCAGCATTTT. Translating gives CASSPARRDNQPQHF.

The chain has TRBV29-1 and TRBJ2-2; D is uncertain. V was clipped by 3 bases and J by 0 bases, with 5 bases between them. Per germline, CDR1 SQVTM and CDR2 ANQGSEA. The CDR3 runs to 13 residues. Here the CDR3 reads CSVERSNTGELFF. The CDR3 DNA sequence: TGCAGCGTTGAGAGATCGAACACCGGGGAGCTGTTTTTT.

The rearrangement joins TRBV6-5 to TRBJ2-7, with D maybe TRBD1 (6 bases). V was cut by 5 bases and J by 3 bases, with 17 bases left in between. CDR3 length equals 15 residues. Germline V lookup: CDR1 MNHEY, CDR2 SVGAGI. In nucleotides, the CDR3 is TGTGCCAGCAGTCCTACCAGGGGTTCAATCTACGAGCAGTACTTC. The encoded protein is CASSPTRGSIYEQYF.

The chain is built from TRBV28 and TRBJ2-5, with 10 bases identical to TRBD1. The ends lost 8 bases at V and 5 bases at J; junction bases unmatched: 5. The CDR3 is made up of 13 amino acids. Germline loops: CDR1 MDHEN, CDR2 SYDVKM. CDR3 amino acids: CASGDRGRETQYF. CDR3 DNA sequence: TGTGCCAGCGGCGACAGGGGGCGGGAGACCCAGTACTTC.

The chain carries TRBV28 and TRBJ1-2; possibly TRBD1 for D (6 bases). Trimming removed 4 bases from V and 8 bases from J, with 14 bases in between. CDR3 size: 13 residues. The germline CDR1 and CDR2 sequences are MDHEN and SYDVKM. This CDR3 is CASSSDRLRGYTF. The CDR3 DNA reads TGTGCCAGCAGTTCAGACAGGTTACGGGGCTACACCTTC.

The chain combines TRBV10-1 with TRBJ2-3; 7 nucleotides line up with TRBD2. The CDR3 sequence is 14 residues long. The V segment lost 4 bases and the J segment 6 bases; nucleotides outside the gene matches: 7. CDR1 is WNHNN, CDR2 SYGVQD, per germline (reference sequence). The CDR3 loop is CASSGASGADTQYF. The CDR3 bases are TGCGCCAGCAGTGGGGCTAGCGGAGCCGATACGCAGTATTTT.

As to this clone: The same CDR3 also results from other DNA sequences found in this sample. The CDR3 nucleotides are TGTGCCATCGGACTAGCGGGAGATACCTACGAGCAGTACTTC. This encodes CAIGLAGDTYEQYF. The chain uses TRBV10-3 and TRBJ2-7, with 13 bases aligning to TRBD2. CDR1 is ENHRY and CDR2 is SYGVKD in the germline V gene. This CDR3 is built from 14 residues. J was trimmed by 2 bases and V by 8 bases; bases with no gene match: 3.

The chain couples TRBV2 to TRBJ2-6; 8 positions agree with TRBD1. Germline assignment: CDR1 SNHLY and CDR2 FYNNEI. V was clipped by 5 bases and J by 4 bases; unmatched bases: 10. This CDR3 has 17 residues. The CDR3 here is CASSLRDRSGGANVLTF. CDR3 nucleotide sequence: TGTGCCAGCAGTCTCCGGGACAGGTCCGGAGGGGCCAACGTCCTGACTTTC.

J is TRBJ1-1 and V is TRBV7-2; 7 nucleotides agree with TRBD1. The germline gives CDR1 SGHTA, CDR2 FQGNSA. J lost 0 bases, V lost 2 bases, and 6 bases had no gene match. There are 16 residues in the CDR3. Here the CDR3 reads CASSLRGGALNTEAFF. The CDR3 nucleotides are TGTGCCAGCAGCTTACGAGGGGGCGCCTTGAACACTGAAGCTTTCTTT.

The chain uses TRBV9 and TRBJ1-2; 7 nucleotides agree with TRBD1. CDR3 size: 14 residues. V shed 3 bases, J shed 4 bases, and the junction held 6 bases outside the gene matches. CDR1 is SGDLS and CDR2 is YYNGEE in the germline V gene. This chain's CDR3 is CASSARQGTYGYTF. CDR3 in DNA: TGTGCCAGCAGCGCCCGACAGGGAACCTATGGCTACACCTTC.

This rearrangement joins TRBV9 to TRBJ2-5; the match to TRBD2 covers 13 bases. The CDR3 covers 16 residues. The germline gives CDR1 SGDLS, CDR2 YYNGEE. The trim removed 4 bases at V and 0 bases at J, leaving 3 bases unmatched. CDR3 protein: CASSHGTSGNQETQYF. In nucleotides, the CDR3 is TGTGCCAGCAGCCATGGGACTAGCGGGAACCAAGAGACCCAGTACTTC.

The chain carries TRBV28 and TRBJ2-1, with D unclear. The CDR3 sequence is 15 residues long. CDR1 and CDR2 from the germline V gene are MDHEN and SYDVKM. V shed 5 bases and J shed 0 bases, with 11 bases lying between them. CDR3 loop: CASSPQRSSYNEQFF. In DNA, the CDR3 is TGTGCCAGCAGTCCTCAGAGGTCCTCCTACAATGAGCAGTTCTTC. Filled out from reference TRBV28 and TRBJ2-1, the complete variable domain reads DVKVTQSSRYLVKRTGEKVFLECVQDMDHENMFWYRQDPGLGLRLIYFSYDVKMKEKGDIPEGYSVSREKKERFSLILESASTNQTSMYLCASSPQRSSYNEQFFGPGTRLTVL.

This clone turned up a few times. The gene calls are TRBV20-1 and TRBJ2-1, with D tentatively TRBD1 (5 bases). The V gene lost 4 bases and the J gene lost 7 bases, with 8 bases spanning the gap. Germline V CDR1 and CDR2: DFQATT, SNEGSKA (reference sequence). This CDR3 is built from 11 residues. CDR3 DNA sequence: TGCAGTGCTAAAGGGGTAAATGAGCAGTTCTTC. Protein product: CSAKGVNEQFF.

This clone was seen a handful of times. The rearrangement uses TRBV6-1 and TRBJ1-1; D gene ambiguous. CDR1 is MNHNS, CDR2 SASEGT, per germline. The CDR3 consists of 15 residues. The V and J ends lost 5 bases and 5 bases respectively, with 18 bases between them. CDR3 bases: TGTGCCAGCAGTAAAAGAAATCCTCCCGGGACTGAAGCTTTCTTT. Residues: CASSKRNPPGTEAFF.

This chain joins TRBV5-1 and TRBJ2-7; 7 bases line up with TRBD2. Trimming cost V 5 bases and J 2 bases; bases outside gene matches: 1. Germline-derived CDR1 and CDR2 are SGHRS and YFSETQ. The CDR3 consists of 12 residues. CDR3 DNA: TGCGCCAGCAGGCGGGAGCCCTACGAGCAGTACTTC. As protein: CASRREPYEQYF.

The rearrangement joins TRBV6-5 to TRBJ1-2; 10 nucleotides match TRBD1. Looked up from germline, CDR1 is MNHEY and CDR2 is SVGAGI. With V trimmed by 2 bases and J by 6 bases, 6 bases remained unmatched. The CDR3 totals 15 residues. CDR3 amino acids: CASSYGLGTGDGYTF. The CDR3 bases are TGTGCCAGCAGTTACGGCCTCGGGACAGGGGATGGCTACACCTTC.

The CDR3 sequence: CASSRGSSYEQYF. The CDR3 bases are TGTGCCAGCAGTCGAGGGTCCTCCTACGAGCAGTACTTC. This chain links TRBV6-5 with TRBJ2-7; tentative D call: TRBD2 (5 bases). The V gene lost 5 bases and the J gene lost 0 bases, with 8 bases spanning the gap. The CDR3 totals 13 residues. The germline V gene encodes CDR1 MNHEY and CDR2 SVGAGI.

Written as DNA, the CDR3 is TGCGCCAGCAGTCCCGACAGCGTGAACACTGAAGCTTTCTTT. This encodes CASSPDSVNTEAFF. The chain employs TRBV5-1 and TRBJ1-1, with a possible D match to TRBD1 (5 bases). The V end was cut by 5 bases, the J end by 0 bases, with 11 bases between. The CDR3 is made up of 14 amino acids. The germline V gene has CDR1 SGHRS and CDR2 YFSETQ.

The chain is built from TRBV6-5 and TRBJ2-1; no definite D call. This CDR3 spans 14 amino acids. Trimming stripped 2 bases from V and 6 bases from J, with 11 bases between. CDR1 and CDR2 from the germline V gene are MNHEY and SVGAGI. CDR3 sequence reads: CASSYARGRNEQFF. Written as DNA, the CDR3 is TGTGCCAGCAGTTACGCCCGCGGCCGCAATGAGCAGTTCTTC.

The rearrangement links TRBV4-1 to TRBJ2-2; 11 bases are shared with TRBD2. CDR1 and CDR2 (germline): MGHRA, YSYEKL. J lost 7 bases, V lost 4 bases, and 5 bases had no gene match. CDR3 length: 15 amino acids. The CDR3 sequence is CASSRPSGRIGELFF. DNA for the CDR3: TGCGCCAGCAGCCGCCCTAGCGGGAGGATCGGGGAGCTGTTTTTT.

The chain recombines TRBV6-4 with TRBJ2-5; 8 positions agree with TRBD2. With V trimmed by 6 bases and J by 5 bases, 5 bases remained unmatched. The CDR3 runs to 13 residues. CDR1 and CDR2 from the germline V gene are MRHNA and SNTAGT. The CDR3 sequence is CASSQTSAETQYF. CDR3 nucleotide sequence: TGTGCCAGCAGCCAGACTAGCGCGGAGACCCAGTACTTC.